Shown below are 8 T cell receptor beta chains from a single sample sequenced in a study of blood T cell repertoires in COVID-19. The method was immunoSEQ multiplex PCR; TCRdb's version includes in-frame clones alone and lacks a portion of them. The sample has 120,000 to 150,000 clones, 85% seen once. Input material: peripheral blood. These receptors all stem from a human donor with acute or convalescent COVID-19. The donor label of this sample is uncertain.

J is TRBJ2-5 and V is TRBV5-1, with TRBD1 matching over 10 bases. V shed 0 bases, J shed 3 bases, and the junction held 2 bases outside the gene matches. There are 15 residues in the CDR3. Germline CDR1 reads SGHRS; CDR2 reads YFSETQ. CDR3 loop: CASSLGDRGKETQYF. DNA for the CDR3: TGCGCCAGCAGCTTGGGGGACAGGGGAAAAGAGACCCAGTACTTC.

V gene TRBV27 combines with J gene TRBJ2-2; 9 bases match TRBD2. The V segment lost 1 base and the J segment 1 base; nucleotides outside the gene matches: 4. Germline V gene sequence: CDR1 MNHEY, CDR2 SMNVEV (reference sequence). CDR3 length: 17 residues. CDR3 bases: TGTGCCAGCAGTTTATTGGGCGGGAGGGAGAACACCGGGGAGCTGTTTTTT. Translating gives CASSLLGGRENTGELFF.

The DNA for the CDR3 is TGTGCCAGCAGCTTAGTAGGAGGGGTGGGCAATCAGCCCCAGCATTTT. The encoded protein is CASSLVGGVGNQPQHF. The chain has TRBV7-2 and TRBJ1-5; possibly TRBD1 for D (5 bases). The CDR3 is 16 residues long. Germline loops: CDR1 SGHTA, CDR2 FQGNSA. Between the trimmed V and J ends, which lost 1 base and 2 bases, there was a span of 12 bases.

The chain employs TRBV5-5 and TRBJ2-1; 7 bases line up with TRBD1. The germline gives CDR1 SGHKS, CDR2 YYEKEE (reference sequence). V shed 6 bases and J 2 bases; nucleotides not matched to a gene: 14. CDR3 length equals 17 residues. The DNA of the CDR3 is TGTGCCAGCACCTCCCTCGTCGGGCAGGGGGCCTACAATGAGCAGTTCTTC. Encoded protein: CASTSLVGQGAYNEQFF.

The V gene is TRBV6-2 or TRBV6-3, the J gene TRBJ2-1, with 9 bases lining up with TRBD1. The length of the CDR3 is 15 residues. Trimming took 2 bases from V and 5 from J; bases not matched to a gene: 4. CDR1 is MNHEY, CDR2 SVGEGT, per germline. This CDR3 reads CASSYGTGNHNEQFF. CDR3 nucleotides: TGTGCCAGCAGTTACGGGACAGGGAATCACAATGAGCAGTTCTTC.

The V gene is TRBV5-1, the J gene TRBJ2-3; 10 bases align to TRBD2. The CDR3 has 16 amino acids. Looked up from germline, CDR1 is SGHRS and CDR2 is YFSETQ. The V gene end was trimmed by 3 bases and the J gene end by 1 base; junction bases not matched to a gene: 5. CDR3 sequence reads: CASSWTGTSGTDTQYF. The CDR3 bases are TGCGCCAGCAGCTGGACCGGGACTAGCGGCACAGATACGCAGTATTTT.

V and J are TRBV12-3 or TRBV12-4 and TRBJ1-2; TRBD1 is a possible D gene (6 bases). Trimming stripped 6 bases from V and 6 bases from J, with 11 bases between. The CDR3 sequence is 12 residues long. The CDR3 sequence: CASRSQGNGYTF. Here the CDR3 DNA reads TGTGCCAGCAGATCCCAGGGGAATGGCTACACCTTC.

CDR3 DNA sequence: TGCGCCAGCAGCCCGGGGATCTTCTACGAGCAGTACTTC. Its protein product is CASSPGIFYEQYF. This chain links TRBV4-3 with TRBJ2-7; D possibly corresponds to TRBD2 (5 bases). Trimming removed 4 bases at V and 3 bases at J, with 10 bases between. CDR1 is LGHNA, CDR2 YSLEER, per germline. CDR3 length equals 13 residues.